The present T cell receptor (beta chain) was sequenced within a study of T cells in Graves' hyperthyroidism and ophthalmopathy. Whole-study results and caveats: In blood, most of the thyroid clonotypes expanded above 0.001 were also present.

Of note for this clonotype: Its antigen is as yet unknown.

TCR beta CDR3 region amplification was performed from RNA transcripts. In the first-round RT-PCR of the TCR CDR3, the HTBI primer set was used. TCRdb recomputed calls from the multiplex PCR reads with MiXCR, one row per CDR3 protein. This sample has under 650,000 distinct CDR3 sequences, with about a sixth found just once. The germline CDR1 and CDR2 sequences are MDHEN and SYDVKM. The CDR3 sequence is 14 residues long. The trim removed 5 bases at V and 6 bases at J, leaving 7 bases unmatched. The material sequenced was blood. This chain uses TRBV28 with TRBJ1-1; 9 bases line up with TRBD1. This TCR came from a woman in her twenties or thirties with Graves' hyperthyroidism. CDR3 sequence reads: CASSPQGARAEAFF. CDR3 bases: TGTGCCAGCAGTCCACAGGGGGCGCGGGCTGAAGCTTTCTTT.